This passage covers 22 T cell receptor beta chains from one sample sequenced in a study of human T cells and chemical hapten exposure. Time point defined: pre-sensitization, week 0. Sample treatment: therapeutic diphenylcyclopropenone sensitization with weekly scalp DPC. TCRdb independently ran MiXCR on the RACE reads; one entry per CDR3 protein. Of about 98,000 distinct CDR3 sequences listed, 10% to 13% are singletons. The sample in question was whole blood, obtained in connection with sensitization to the hapten diphenylcyclopropenone (DPC). The receptors shown here come from a woman aged 55-70 years with alopecia areata. Some clones in this sample may be carry-over from other donors' samples.

V usage is TRBV20-1 and J usage is TRBJ2-7, with 8 bases aligning to TRBD1. The germline CDR1 and CDR2 sequences are DFQATT and SNEGSKA (reference sequence). The CDR3 extends over 13 amino acids. The V and J ends lost 5 bases and 2 bases, in that order; junction bases with no gene match: 5. CDR3 loop: CSASRDRTYEQYF. CDR3 nucleotide sequence: TGCAGTGCTTCCCGGGACAGGACCTACGAGCAGTACTTC.

This clonotype has at least ten counts. The chain has TRBV28 and TRBJ2-3, with D tentatively TRBD1 or TRBD2 (7 bases each). V gave up 6 bases and J gave up 2 bases, with 18 bases separating them. CDR3 length: 16 amino acids. Germline CDR1 reads MDHEN; CDR2 reads SYDVKM. The chain's CDR3 is CASSHPRGGITDTQYF. The CDR3 nucleotides are TGTGCCAGCAGCCACCCCAGGGGGGGTATCACAGATACGCAGTATTTT.

This chain connects TRBV10-2 to TRBJ2-7; D is tentatively TRBD1 or TRBD2 (6 bases each). The CDR3 is made up of 17 amino acids. Trimming took 6 bases from V and 1 from J, leaving 22 bases between them. Germline values: CDR1 WSHSY, CDR2 SAAADI. The CDR3 protein is CASRGALGARGSYEQYF. The CDR3 DNA sequence: TGCGCCAGCAGGGGGGCACTTGGCGCGCGGGGATCCTACGAGCAGTACTTC.

This clonotype turned up a few times. This chain uses TRBV12-3 or TRBV12-4 with TRBJ1-1; D remains ambiguous. The V and J ends lost 6 bases and 0 bases respectively, with 11 bases between them. CDR3 length: 14 residues. CDR3 in amino acids: CASRLRRMNTEAFF. The CDR3 coding sequence is TGTGCCAGCAGGCTACGCCGAATGAACACTGAAGCTTTCTTT.

This clonotype was observed a handful of times. The chain is built from TRBV6-2 or TRBV6-3 and TRBJ2-1, with 9 bases matching TRBD2. Trimming at V came to 0 bases and at J to 8 bases, leaving 8 bases not matched to a gene. Germline CDR1 MNHEY, CDR2 SVGEGT. CDR3 length: 16 residues. The CDR3 loop is CASSYSGAGGHHEQFF. CDR3 nucleotide sequence: TGTGCCAGCAGTTACTCGGGCGCGGGGGGGCACCATGAGCAGTTCTTC.

This clonotype was seen repeatedly, ten times or more. The chain joins TRBV12-3 or TRBV12-4 to TRBJ2-7; 7 nucleotides match TRBD1. The V gene end was trimmed by 5 bases and the J gene end by 2 bases; junction bases not matched to a gene: 9. This CDR3 is built from 15 residues. The CDR3, as DNA: TGTGCCAGCAGTCCCTTACGCCAGGGGGCCTACGAGCAGTACTTC. Its protein is CASSPLRQGAYEQYF.

This clonotype was detected ten times or more. The J gene is TRBJ2-5, the V gene TRBV20-1; 10 bases are shared with TRBD2. J gave up 5 bases and V 3 bases, and 9 bases lay outside the gene matches. The germline V gene encodes CDR1 DFQATT and CDR2 SNEGSKA (reference sequence). The CDR3 length is 15 residues. For the CDR3, the DNA is TGCAGTGCTAGGCCCCCTAGCGGGAGTTTTGAGACCCAGTACTTC. This sequence encodes CSARPPSGSFETQYF.

This clonotype was detected many times. The chain employs TRBV30 and TRBJ2-7, with TRBD2 matching over 7 bases. Germline lookup yields CDR1 GTSNPN and CDR2 SVGIG (reference sequence). The V gene end was trimmed by 2 bases and the J gene end by 6 bases; junction bases not matched to a gene: 4. The CDR3 extends over 12 amino acids. CDR3: CAWSLSGGEQYF. CDR3 sequence (DNA): TGTGCCTGGAGTCTCTCGGGGGGCGAGCAGTACTTC.

The sample holds many counts of this clonotype. V gene TRBV5-4 combines with J gene TRBJ2-6, with 7 bases identical to TRBD1. Per germline, CDR1 SGHNT and CDR2 YYREEE (reference sequence). V shed 3 bases and J 0 bases; nucleotides not matched to a gene: 6. This CDR3 spans 17 amino acids. In DNA form, the CDR3 reads TGTGCCAGCAGCTACGGGACAGCTCTCTCTGGGGCCAACGTCCTGACTTTC. This encodes CASSYGTALSGANVLTF.

The gene calls are TRBV11-2 and TRBJ2-2; unclear D gene. Germline CDR1 reads SGHAT; CDR2 reads FQNNGV. Trimming stripped 5 bases from V and 0 bases from J, with 4 bases between. The CDR3 covers 13 residues. CDR3 amino acids: CASSRANTGELFF. The DNA of the CDR3 is TGTGCCAGCAGCAGAGCGAACACCGGGGAGCTGTTTTTT.

This clonotype has a count of ten or more. The chain links TRBV7-9 to TRBJ1-2, with D unclear. V was shortened by 4 bases and J by 4 bases, with 22 bases between the two germline ends. CDR1 is SEHNR and CDR2 is FQNEAQ in the germline V gene (reference sequence). The CDR3 spans 17 residues. This chain's CDR3 is CASSSQTGASRVYGYTF. In DNA, the CDR3 is TGTGCCAGCAGCTCCCAGACCGGCGCCAGCCGCGTCTATGGCTACACCTTC.

This clonotype has just a few counts. The chain employs TRBV20-1 and TRBJ2-1; 9 bases are shared with TRBD2. Per germline, CDR1 DFQATT and CDR2 SNEGSKA (reference sequence). Trimming removed 4 bases from V and 10 bases from J; junction bases left unmatched: 17. The CDR3 runs 16 residues. This CDR3 reads CSATSPRTSVLAEQFF. The CDR3 region has the DNA TGCAGTGCTACCTCCCCCAGGACTAGCGTCTTAGCCGAGCAGTTCTTC.

V gene TRBV9 combines with J gene TRBJ1-2; D not resolved. The CDR3 covers 14 residues. V lost 0 bases to trimming and J lost 2 bases, with 8 bases between them. Per germline, CDR1 SGDLS and CDR2 YYNGEE. CDR3 amino acids: CASSVGAANYGYTF. In nucleotides, the CDR3 is TGTGCCAGCAGCGTAGGAGCAGCGAACTATGGCTACACCTTC.

This clonotype was seen many times. This rearrangement joins TRBV5-1 to TRBJ2-5, with TRBD2 matching over 7 bases. This CDR3 has 16 residues. The J segment lost 2 bases and the V segment lost 2 bases, leaving 9 bases of the junction unmatched. Germline V gene sequence: CDR1 SGHRS, CDR2 YFSETQ. The CDR3 here is CASSFLVDGGQETQYF. The CDR3 DNA is TGCGCCAGCAGCTTCCTTGTCGACGGGGGGCAAGAGACCCAGTACTTC.

This clonotype was seen at least ten times. The V and J genes are TRBV29-1 and TRBJ1-2; a weak D match, TRBD1 (6 bases). CDR1 SQVTM and CDR2 ANQGSEA come from the germline V gene. The CDR3 is 15 residues long. The V and J ends lost 4 bases and 1 base respectively, with 16 bases between them. DNA of the CDR3: TGCAGCGTTGGAGGGGCTAACAGGGATAACTATGGCTACACCTTC. This encodes CSVGGANRDNYGYTF.

This clonotype has more than one count but fewer than ten. The CDR3 reads CASSPQASLNSPLHF. CDR3 nucleotides: TGTGCCAGCAGCCCCCAGGCGAGCCTTAATTCACCCCTCCACTTT. V gene TRBV7-8 combines with J gene TRBJ1-6, with D unclear. V lost 5 bases, J lost 6 bases, and 14 bases lay in between. CDR1 is SGHVS, CDR2 FQNEAQ, per germline. The CDR3 is 15 residues long. Together with reference TRBV7-8 and TRBJ1-6, the CDR3 gives the full variable domain: GAGVSQSPRYKVAKRGQDVALRCDPISGHVSLFWYQQALGQGPEFLTYFQNEAQLDKSGLPSDRFFAERPEGSVSTLKIQRTQQEDSAVYLCASSPQASLNSPLHFGNGTRLTVT.

This clonotype was recorded many times. CDR3 sequence reads: CASSQGGLAGFTGELFF. In nucleotides, the CDR3 is TGCGCCAGCAGCCAAGGGGGCCTAGCGGGGTTCACCGGGGAGCTGTTTTTT. This chain connects TRBV4-1 to TRBJ2-2; 9 positions agree with TRBD2. The CDR3 has 17 amino acids. CDR1 and CDR2 (germline): MGHRA, YSYEKL. The junction had 7 bases not matched to a gene; V was cut back by 1 base and J by 4 bases.

This clonotype was picked up a small number of times. The chain couples TRBV20-1 to TRBJ1-4, with D uncertain. Germline CDR1 and CDR2: DFQATT and SNEGSKA (reference sequence). The ends were cut back, 3 bases at V and 8 bases at J, with 19 bases in the middle. The CDR3 has 15 amino acids. CDR3 region: CSASTRSSTREKLFF. The CDR3 nucleotides are TGCAGTGCTAGCACCCGGTCTTCGACCCGGGAAAAACTGTTTTTT.

This clonotype appeared a few times. This chain connects TRBV5-1 to TRBJ2-1, with D possibly TRBD1 on 6 matching bases. Trimming removed 3 bases at V and 10 bases at J, with 17 bases between. The germline V gene encodes CDR1 SGHRS and CDR2 YFSETQ. This CDR3 has 14 residues. The CDR3 spells CASSSGQLVVEQFF. CDR3 coding DNA: TGCGCCAGCAGCTCCGGACAGCTGGTCGTAGAGCAGTTCTTC.

The sample holds many counts of this clonotype. The V call is TRBV19, the J call TRBJ2-5; D may be TRBD1 (5 bases). The CDR3 runs 13 residues. The germline V and J ends were trimmed by 5 bases and 6 bases, with 13 bases remaining between them. The V gene's germline CDR1 is LNHDA and CDR2 SQIVND (reference sequence). CDR3 DNA: TGTGCCAGTAGTCCTATAGGGGCAAAGACCCAGTACTTC. Amino acid sequence: CASSPIGAKTQYF.

This clonotype was seen only a few times. The rearrangement uses TRBV6-1 and TRBJ1-5; TRBD1 is a possible D gene (6 bases). V was cut by 3 bases and J by 2 bases, with 11 bases left in between. The CDR3 runs 15 residues. Germline assignment: CDR1 MNHNS and CDR2 SASEGT. The CDR3: CASSDTGRGNQPQHF. The CDR3 DNA reads as TGTGCCAGCAGTGACACAGGGCGGGGCAATCAGCCCCAGCATTTT.

There are many counts of this clonotype. V usage is TRBV29-1 and J usage is TRBJ1-5; 7 bases fit TRBD1. The CDR3 extends over 14 amino acids. The germline V gene encodes CDR1 SQVTM and CDR2 ANQGSEA. J was trimmed by 3 bases and V by 5 bases; bases with no gene match: 7. The CDR3: CSVRQGGYNQPQHF. For the CDR3, the DNA is TGCAGCGTTAGACAGGGAGGATACAATCAGCCCCAGCATTTT. Full variable domain (rest looked up from reference TRBV29-1 and TRBJ1-5): SAVISQKPSRDICQRGTSLTIQCQVDSQVTMMFWYRQQPGQSLTLIATANQGSEATYESGFVIDKFPISRPNLTFSTLTVSNMSPEDSSIYLCSVRQGGYNQPQHFGDGTRLSIL.